The 18 T cell receptor beta chains below all came from one sample that was sequenced in a study of beta chain features in type 1 diabetes. Whole-study results and caveats: In every one of the four CD4+ subsets, TCRB CDR3s were moderately but significantly shorter in Type 1 diabetes patients.

What was sequenced were expressed TCRB transcripts, since all of the isolated RNA had been reverse transcribed. The method was immunoSEQ multiplex PCR; TCRdb's version includes in-frame clones alone and lacks a portion of them. This sample has approximately 270,000 clones, with roughly an eighth found just once. Their antigens remain unidentified. Sample: naive CD4+ T cells from blood. Every receptor here comes from a man younger than 40 with type 1 diabetes.

This chain joins TRBV4-3 and TRBJ1-5; perhaps TRBD1 as D (6 bases). Germline CDR1 LGHNA, CDR2 YSLEER. V lost 0 bases, J lost 6 bases, and 15 bases lay in between. The CDR3 is made up of 16 amino acids. CDR3 sequence reads: CASSQELTGRGQPQHF. The CDR3 DNA is TGCGCCAGCAGCCAAGAGCTTACAGGGAGAGGTCAGCCCCAGCATTTT.

The V call is TRBV5-6, the J call TRBJ2-7; D remains ambiguous. V lost 4 bases and J lost 9, with 23 bases in between. The CDR3 extends over 15 amino acids. The germline V gene has CDR1 SGHDT and CDR2 YYEEEE. The CDR3 bases are TGTGCCAGCAGCAACCTCCCCCGGCCGGGTGTCGGGCAGTACTTC. Protein product: CASSNLPRPGVGQYF. Together with reference TRBV5-6 and TRBJ2-7, the CDR3 gives the full variable domain: DAGVTQSPTHLIKTRGQQVTLRCSPKSGHDTVSWYQQALGQGPQFIFQYYEEEERQRGNFPDRFSGHQFPNYSSELNVNALLLGDSALYLCASSNLPRPGVGQYFGPGTRLTVT.

CDR3 protein: CASSQDRAQETQYF. The DNA of the CDR3 is TGCGCCAGCAGCCAAGACAGGGCCCAAGAGACCCAGTACTTC. The chain recombines TRBV4-3 with TRBJ2-5, with TRBD1 as a possible D gene (5 bases). This CDR3 has 14 residues. Germline V gene data show CDR1 as LGHNA and CDR2 as YSLEER. V was pared by 0 bases and J by 1 base, with 6 bases between.

This clone was picked up a small number of times. This chain uses TRBV10-3 with TRBJ1-5; D might be TRBD1 (5 bases). The CDR3 is 14 residues long. V shed 8 bases and J shed 6 bases, with 17 bases lying between them. Germline CDR1 and CDR2: ENHRY and SYGVKD. DNA for the CDR3: TGTGCCATCTCTGAGCAGGGCGAATCTCAGCCCCAGCATTTT. Translated: CAISEQGESQPQHF.

This clone has more than one count but fewer than ten. The rearrangement uses TRBV5-1 and TRBJ2-1, with TRBD2 matching 8 bases. With V trimmed by 4 bases and J by 6 bases, 6 bases remained unmatched. This CDR3 region has 14 residues. Germline V gene data show CDR1 as SGHRS and CDR2 as YFSETQ. The CDR3: CASSPRTSRNEQFF. CDR3 sequence (DNA): TGCGCCAGCAGCCCTAGGACTAGCCGCAATGAGCAGTTCTTC.

The rearrangement uses TRBV4-1 and TRBJ2-1; D possibly corresponds to TRBD1 (6 bases). Germline V gives CDR1 MGHRA, CDR2 YSYEKL. The CDR3 is 16 residues long. Trimming stripped 0 bases from V and 0 bases from J, with 9 bases between. For the CDR3, the DNA is TGCGCCAGCAGCCAAGACAGGGGACACTCCTACAATGAGCAGTTCTTC. It codes for CASSQDRGHSYNEQFF.

V usage is TRBV7-9 and J usage is TRBJ1-1, with D possibly being TRBD1 (6 bases). Germline CDR1 is SEHNR and CDR2 is FQNEAQ (reference sequence). The CDR3 contains 14 residues. Trimming removed 5 bases at V and 3 bases at J, with 13 bases between. DNA for the CDR3: TGTGCCAGCAGCGCTGACAGACAGGACACTGAAGCTTTCTTT. Amino acids: CASSADRQDTEAFF. The full variable domain, in which reference TRBV7-9 and TRBJ1-1 provide the parts outside the CDR3, is DTGVSQNPRHKITKRGQNVTFRCDPISEHNRLYWYRQTLGQGPEFLTYFQNEAQLEKSRLLSDRFSAERPKGSFSTLEIQRTEQGDSAMYLCASSADRQDTEAFFGQGTRLTVV.

The table lists this clone with a few counts. The V gene is TRBV9, the J gene TRBJ2-5; weak D call: TRBD2 (5 bases). Germline loops: CDR1 SGDLS, CDR2 YYNGEE. The CDR3 loop spans 15 amino acids. The V end lost 4 bases, the J end lost 3 bases, and 16 bases lay between the germline ends. The CDR3 nucleotides are TGTGCCAGCAGCATCGGGGTGGCTCCCGAAGAGACCCAGTACTTC. Amino acid sequence: CASSIGVAPEETQYF.

This clone has more than one count but fewer than ten. The chain recombines TRBV7-7 with TRBJ2-1; 8 bases line up with TRBD2. V shed 8 bases and J 6 bases; nucleotides not matched to a gene: 6. The V gene's germline CDR1 is SSHAT and CDR2 FNYEAQ (reference sequence). CDR3 length: 13 amino acids. Here the CDR3 reads CASSSGGSNEQFF. In DNA form, the CDR3 reads TGTGCCAGCTCATCGGGAGGGAGCAATGAGCAGTTCTTC.

This chain joins TRBV28 and TRBJ2-3, with D tentatively TRBD2 (6 bases). This CDR3 has 11 amino acids. Trimming removed 11 bases from V and 2 bases from J, with 8 bases in between. Germline assignment: CDR1 MDHEN and CDR2 SYDVKM. The CDR3 nucleotides read TGTGCCGCTAGCGCCACAGATACGCAGTATTTT. It encodes CAASATDTQYF.

The V and J genes are TRBV15 and TRBJ2-2, with 9 bases that match TRBD1. The CDR3 spans 14 residues. J lost 4 bases, V lost 6 bases, and 3 bases had no gene match. Germline V gene lookup returns CDR1 LNHNV and CDR2 YYDKDF (reference sequence). In DNA form, the CDR3 reads TGTGCCACCAGGGACAGGGGAAGCACCGGGGAGCTGTTTTTT. The encoded protein is CATRDRGSTGELFF.

The chain uses TRBV29-1 and TRBJ2-5, with a possible D match to TRBD2 (5 bases). Germline V gene sequence: CDR1 SQVTM, CDR2 ANQGSEA. Trimming pared 6 bases from V and 5 bases from J, leaving 16 bases between. This CDR3 comprises 13 residues. CDR3 DNA: TGCAGCGTGGAACGCGGGTTAAGGGAGACCCAGTACTTC. Translation: CSVERGLRETQYF.

In this sample, this clone turned up a few times. The V gene is TRBV30, the J gene TRBJ1-1, with 7 bases aligning to TRBD1. The germline V gene encodes CDR1 GTSNPN and CDR2 SVGIG (reference sequence). The V gene end was trimmed by 7 bases and the J gene end by 10 bases; junction bases not matched to a gene: 12. This CDR3 has 12 amino acids. CDR3 in DNA: TGTGCCTCCCCGAGGGCGACAGGGTCAGCTTTCTTT. This codes for CASPRATGSAFF.

The chain employs TRBV4-1 and TRBJ2-5; D is possibly TRBD2 (6 bases). The CDR3 loop spans 16 amino acids. Trimming took 0 bases from V and 6 from J, leaving 17 bases between them. CDR1 is MGHRA and CDR2 is YSYEKL in the germline V gene. CDR3 loop: CASSQDYGGDPKTQYF. The CDR3 DNA reads as TGCGCCAGCAGCCAAGATTATGGAGGGGATCCAAAGACCCAGTACTTC.

The chain links TRBV9 to TRBJ2-2, with D unclear. The ends were cut back, 0 bases at V and 7 bases at J, with 4 bases in the middle. CDR1 and CDR2 (germline): SGDLS, YYNGEE. The CDR3 extends over 12 amino acids. The chain's CDR3 is CASSVAHGELFF. CDR3 nucleotides: TGTGCCAGCAGCGTAGCCCACGGGGAGCTGTTTTTT.

This clone turned up a few times. The gene calls are TRBV7-9 and TRBJ2-5; D gene unclear. The CDR3 is 13 residues long. Germline V gene sequence: CDR1 SEHNR, CDR2 FQNEAQ (reference sequence). Trimming took 3 bases from V and 5 from J, leaving 10 bases between them. CDR3 loop: CASSFDSKETQYF. Written as DNA, the CDR3 is TGTGCCAGCAGCTTCGATAGCAAGGAGACCCAGTACTTC.

A few counts support this clone. The chain recombines TRBV4-1 with TRBJ2-5; 8 bases fit TRBD2. Germline-derived CDR1 and CDR2 are MGHRA and YSYEKL. The CDR3 spans 14 residues. Trimming took 8 bases from V and 4 from J; bases not matched to a gene: 9. The CDR3 DNA sequence: TGCGCCAGCGCTTTAGCGGGGTTCGTAGAGACCCAGTACTTC. Its translation is CASALAGFVETQYF.

This clone has more than one count but fewer than ten. J is TRBJ2-5 and V is TRBV7-9, with D uncertain. V lost 3 bases to trimming and J lost 5 bases, with 10 bases between them. Germline loops: CDR1 SEHNR, CDR2 FQNEAQ (reference sequence). CDR3 length equals 13 residues. CDR3 residues: CASSLETRETQYF. CDR3 nucleotide sequence: TGTGCCAGCAGCTTGGAGACGCGGGAGACCCAGTACTTC.